This T cell receptor (beta chain) derives from a study of OX40 agonist ivuxolimab in advanced cancers. The wider study: Participants averaged approximately 65 years of age (range about 23 to 80) and were approximately 81% male.

Data came from immunoSEQ multiplex PCR; TCRdb stores just in-frame clones and leaves some out. Among 13,000 to 15,000 clones, 80% were seen once, and the ten largest hold 15% to 20%. Study results and caveats: Among the lowest levels of clonal expansion were found in partial responders at 0.1-3.0 mg/kg.

At cycle 4 day 1, cycle 7 day 1, and baseline, blood was sampled. On this clone: The antigen remains unidentified.

The sequencing used CD4+ or CD8+ T cells sorted from blood, collected in a trial of the OX40 agonist ivuxolimab. The TCR originated in an adult with an advanced solid tumor such as melanoma, head and neck, liver or kidney cancer.

CDR3 nucleotide sequence: TGTGCCAGCAGCTACTATAGGACGGGAAACATTCAGTACTTC. Residues: CASSYYRTGNIQYF. The chain is built from TRBV5-8 and TRBJ2-4; no clear D. CDR1 is SGHTS, CDR2 YDEGEE, per germline. V was trimmed by 3 bases and J by 6 bases, leaving 13 bases between them. CDR3 length: 14 residues.